Presented here are 15 T cell receptor beta chains from one specimen sequenced in a study of T-cell memory formation after mild COVID-19. From the 5' RACE reads, TCRdb called clonotypes with MiXCR, one entry per CDR3 protein. The sample has 530,000 or so distinct CDR3 sequences, roughly 17% seen once. The sample taken for sequencing was PBMCs or a T cell subset sorted from them (not recorded which). The source of these receptors is an adult woman who had mild COVID-19 (a few samples of this study predate the infection). Cell type and time point are not known.

The gene calls are TRBV7-9 and TRBJ2-3, with TRBD2 identical over 9 bases. The CDR3 has 16 amino acids. Germline CDR1 is SEHNR and CDR2 is FQNEAQ (reference sequence). The trim removed 5 bases at V and 3 bases at J, leaving 9 bases unmatched. The CDR3 reads CASSLSRGGETDTQYF. In DNA, the CDR3 is TGTGCCAGCAGCCTCTCGCGGGGGGGCGAAACAGATACGCAGTATTTT.

At least ten counts were recorded for this clonotype. The chain has TRBV20-1 and TRBJ2-3; D is uncertain. V was clipped by 6 bases and J by 3 bases, with 4 bases between them. Germline CDR1 DFQATT, CDR2 SNEGSKA (reference sequence). The CDR3 totals 10 residues. CDR3 bases: TGCAGTGCCGGGACAGATACGCAGTATTTT. Its translation: CSAGTDTQYF.

The table lists this clonotype with a few counts. The CDR3 sequence is CASRTGLYGYTF. The CDR3 region has the DNA TGTGCCAGCAGAACAGGGCTCTATGGCTACACCTTC. The chain recombines TRBV27 with TRBJ1-2; TRBD1 might be the D (6 bases). Germline CDR1 reads MNHEY; CDR2 reads SMNVEV (reference sequence). Trimming removed 6 bases at V and 4 bases at J, with 9 bases between. This CDR3 contains 12 residues.

The chain employs TRBV3-1 and TRBJ2-3; 7 bases are shared with TRBD2. CDR3 length: 16 residues. J lost 0 bases, V lost 6 bases, and 9 bases had no gene match. Germline CDR1 reads LGHDT; CDR2 reads YNNKEL (reference sequence). CDR3 in amino acids: CASRPPGLHSTDTQYF. In DNA, the CDR3 is TGTGCCAGCAGGCCTCCGGGACTACATAGCACAGATACGCAGTATTTT.

This clonotype occurred a few times. The genes are TRBV2 and TRBJ1-1, with D hard to call. Looked up from germline, CDR1 is SNHLY and CDR2 is FYNNEI. CDR3 length equals 13 residues. V lost 10 bases to trimming and J lost 0 bases, with 12 bases between them. The CDR3 reads CATLLEMNTEAFF. For the CDR3, the DNA is TGTGCCACCCTATTAGAGATGAACACTGAAGCTTTCTTT.

The rearrangement uses TRBV7-8 and TRBJ2-1, with 9 nucleotides matching TRBD1. With V trimmed by 0 bases and J by 2 bases, 5 bases remained unmatched. Looked up from germline, CDR1 is SGHVS and CDR2 is FQNEAQ. CDR3 length: 17 residues. For the CDR3, the DNA is TGTGCCAGCAGCTTAGCCGTAGGGGACAGGGCCTACAATGAGCAGTTCTTC. This codes for CASSLAVGDRAYNEQFF. The variable domain in full, with the rest retrieved from reference TRBV7-8 and TRBJ2-1, is GAGVSQSPRYKVAKRGQDVALRCDPISGHVSLFWYQQALGQGPEFLTYFQNEAQLDKSGLPSDRFFAERPEGSVSTLKIQRTQQEDSAVYLCASSLAVGDRAYNEQFFGPGTRLTVL.

This clonotype turned up a few times. V gene TRBV4-1 combines with J gene TRBJ1-2; a weak D match, TRBD1 (5 bases). The CDR3 spans 16 residues. CDR1 MGHRA and CDR2 YSYEKL come from the germline V gene. The V and J ends lost 1 base and 4 bases respectively, with 16 bases between them. The CDR3 is CASSQGLGGGFYGYTF. The CDR3 DNA is TGCGCCAGCAGCCAAGGTCTTGGGGGGGGATTCTATGGCTACACCTTC.

This chain connects TRBV9 to TRBJ2-7, with TRBD2 as a possible D gene (5 bases). The CDR3 is 15 amino acids. The V gene lost 5 bases and the J gene lost 3 bases, with 18 bases spanning the gap. Germline CDR1 reads SGDLS; CDR2 reads YYNGEE. CDR3 protein: CASSWGAETYYEQYF. CDR3 coding DNA: TGTGCCAGCAGTTGGGGAGCCGAAACCTACTACGAGCAGTACTTC. The whole variable domain, filled in from reference TRBV9 and TRBJ2-7, reads DSGVTQTPKHLITATGQRVTLRCSPRSGDLSVYWYQQSLDQGLQFLIQYYNGEERAKGNILERFSAQQFPDLHSELNLSSLELGDSALYFCASSWGAETYYEQYFGPGTRLTVT.

This clonotype was found a few times. The CDR3 reads CASSVEADTVQETQYF. CDR3 nucleotide sequence: TGTGCCAGCAGCGTGGAGGCGGATACAGTACAAGAGACCCAGTACTTC. The chain has TRBV9 and TRBJ2-5; a possible D gene is TRBD2 (5 bases). CDR1 and CDR2 (germline): SGDLS, YYNGEE. The length of the CDR3 is 16 residues. V was shortened by 2 bases and J by 2 bases, with 16 bases between the two germline ends.

This clonotype showed up many times. The chain combines TRBV5-1 with TRBJ1-3; D is undetermined. Looked up from germline, CDR1 is SGHRS and CDR2 is YFSETQ. This CDR3 is built from 16 residues. V gave up 1 base and J gave up 4 bases, with 15 bases separating them. CDR3 coding DNA: TGCGCCAGCAGCTTGAACAACCCAGTGGACGGAAACACCATATATTTT. It specifies CASSLNNPVDGNTIYF.

The DNA for the CDR3 is TGTGCCAGCAGCACCAGCGGGGAGCAAGAGACCCAGTACTTC. It translates to CASSTSGEQETQYF. The chain couples TRBV7-9 to TRBJ2-5; 7 bases are shared with TRBD2. The germline gives CDR1 SEHNR, CDR2 FQNEAQ (reference sequence). V lost 5 bases and J lost 2; bases outside the gene matches: 5. CDR3 size: 14 residues.

This clonotype was detected a few times. V usage is TRBV4-1 and J usage is TRBJ1-1, with D perhaps matching TRBD1 (6 bases). The CDR3 consists of 17 residues. V shed 0 bases and J shed 1 base, with 15 bases lying between them. Germline V gene data show CDR1 as MGHRA and CDR2 as YSYEKL. The CDR3 nucleotides read TGCGCCAGCAGCCAAGATCACGTGGGGGCGCGGAACACTGAAGCTTTCTTT. Translating it yields CASSQDHVGARNTEAFF.

The chain links TRBV11-3 to TRBJ1-2; the match to TRBD1 covers 10 bases. This CDR3 contains 15 residues. The germline V gene has CDR1 SGHNT and CDR2 YENEEA. The V gene end was trimmed by 5 bases and the J gene end by 8 bases; junction bases not matched to a gene: 11. The CDR3 DNA sequence: TGTGCCAGCAGCGTATACTCCGGGACAGGGGACGGCTACACCTTC. The encoded protein is CASSVYSGTGDGYTF.

This clonotype appeared a few times. The CDR3 nucleotides are TGTGCCAGCAGCCAAGGCAGACTAGTGAAGAACACCGGGGAGCTGTTTTTT. Translated: CASSQGRLVKNTGELFF. The genes are TRBV4-2 and TRBJ2-2, with D maybe TRBD2 (6 bases). The CDR3 totals 17 residues. V lost 1 base and J 1 base, leaving 13 bases between the germline ends. Germline lookup yields CDR1 LGHNA and CDR2 YNFKEQ.

This clonotype was detected only a few times. The chain combines TRBV7-8 with TRBJ2-1, with no clear D. The CDR3 has 17 amino acids. Looked up from germline, CDR1 is SGHVS and CDR2 is FQNEAQ. The V gene lost 0 bases and the J gene lost 0 bases, with 12 bases spanning the gap. The CDR3 sequence is CASSLAGPASSYNEQFF. CDR3 sequence (DNA): TGTGCCAGCAGCTTAGCGGGTCCCGCCAGCTCCTACAATGAGCAGTTCTTC. Using reference TRBV7-8 and TRBJ2-1 for the parts outside the CDR3, the full variable domain is GAGVSQSPRYKVAKRGQDVALRCDPISGHVSLFWYQQALGQGPEFLTYFQNEAQLDKSGLPSDRFFAERPEGSVSTLKIQRTQQEDSAVYLCASSLAGPASSYNEQFFGPGTRLTVL.